The 27 T cell receptor beta chains below come from one sample, sequenced in a study of T cells expressing NK-cell markers (dated by TCRdb to 2020 to 2021). Library method: 5' RACE. Sequencing relied on an Illumina HiSeq 2000. TCRdb reprocessed the reads and provides one entry for every CDR3 protein sequence; no DNA is given. This sample's clone table shows a few hundred thousand distinct CDR3 sequences. Over 4% of the sample is held by the ten biggest clonotypes. Specimen: blood T cells: a sorted CD56 or NKG2C T cell subset, CD4+ or CD8+ T cells, or bulk PBMC T cells (not recorded which). The receptors shown here come from a man aged 18-70 years in good health.

The chain combines TRBV2 with TRBJ1-2; as DNA is missing, the TRBD1 call by TCRdb cannot be tested. Looked up from germline, CDR1 is SNHLY and CDR2 is FYNNEI. The CDR3 runs 14 residues. CDR3: CASRWDRGKDGYTF. Using reference TRBV2 and TRBJ1-2 for the parts outside the CDR3, the full variable domain is EPEVTQTPSHQVTQMGQEVILRCVPISNHLYFYWYRQILGQKVEFLVSFYNNEISEKSEIFDDQFSVERPDGSNFTLKIRSTKLEDSAMYFCASRWDRGKDGYTFGSGTRLTVV.

The chain carries TRBV6-1 and TRBJ2-2; TCRdb's D call of TRBD1 is untestable without DNA. Germline assignment: CDR1 MNHNS and CDR2 SASEGT. The CDR3 covers 16 residues. The CDR3 here is CASRLYRGGNTGELFF.

CDR3 loop: CASSPGDHSNQPQHF. The V and J genes are TRBV7-9 and TRBJ1-5; the TRBD1 assignment by TCRdb is unverifiable without DNA. Germline CDR1 reads SEHNR; CDR2 reads FQNEAQ (reference sequence). This CDR3 contains 15 residues.

The chain joins TRBV12-3 or TRBV12-4 to TRBJ2-7; as DNA is missing, the TRBD2 call by TCRdb cannot be tested. The CDR3 covers 13 residues. The CDR3 region is CATQPGGSHEQYF.

This sequence joins TRBV20-1 and TRBJ1-6. The germline V gene has CDR1 DFQATT and CDR2 SNEGSKA (reference sequence). The CDR3 loop spans 14 amino acids. The CDR3 protein is CSARSRADGSPLHF.

The rearrangement joins TRBV20-1 to TRBJ1-6; TCRdb indicates TRBD1, and absent DNA this call remains unverified. The CDR3 consists of 14 residues. Germline V gene data show CDR1 as DFQATT and CDR2 as SNEGSKA (reference sequence). CDR3 region: CSARDGTDNSPLHF.

This chain connects TRBV7-2 to TRBJ2-3; TCRdb's assignment of TRBD2 cannot be checked, as there is no DNA. The CDR3 loop spans 17 amino acids. Germline lookup yields CDR1 SGHTA and CDR2 FQGNSA. CDR3: CASSLATSGGGMGAQYF.

The V gene is TRBV11-2, the J gene TRBJ2-1; there is no DNA to check the TCRdb D call of TRBD2. Germline assignment: CDR1 SGHAT and CDR2 FQNNGV. This CDR3 is 19 amino acids long. CDR3 protein: CASSLGGIEGQARDNEQFF.

V usage is TRBV5-1 and J usage is TRBJ1-3. CDR3 length equals 17 residues. Per the germline V gene, CDR1 is SGHRS and CDR2 is YFSETQ. The chain's CDR3 is CASSSGMEFSSGNTIYF.

The V gene is TRBV7-2, the J gene TRBJ2-7; checking the TCRdb D call of TRBD2 is not possible without DNA. This CDR3 is built from 14 residues. Germline assignment: CDR1 SGHTA and CDR2 FQGNSA. The CDR3 sequence is CASSFGTRSNEQYF.

This chain joins TRBV12-3 or TRBV12-4 and TRBJ2-6; TCRdb returns TRBD1, unconfirmable since there is no DNA. The CDR3 has 18 residues. The CDR3 loop reads CASRKRGQGSAGANVLTF.

The genes are TRBV6-5 and TRBJ1-5. The V gene's germline CDR1 is MNHEY and CDR2 SVGAGI. The CDR3 is 16 residues long. The CDR3 here is CASSYQVVQFNQPQHF.

J is TRBJ2-3 and V is TRBV7-3; TCRdb's D gene call, TRBD2, goes unchecked for lack of DNA. Germline V gene sequence: CDR1 SGHTA, CDR2 FQGTGA. CDR3 length equals 16 residues. Here the CDR3 reads CASSAPAGGSTDTQYF.

The chain links TRBV7-6 to TRBJ2-1; as DNA is missing, the TRBD1 call by TCRdb cannot be tested. Germline V gene sequence: CDR1 SGHVS, CDR2 FNYEAQ. The CDR3 consists of 14 residues. CDR3 amino acids: CASSVRQGGNEQFF.

The chain recombines TRBV5-6 with TRBJ1-1. Looked up from germline, CDR1 is SGHDT and CDR2 is YYEEEE. This CDR3 comprises 16 residues. CDR3 protein: CASSLGQYSMNTEAFF.

The chain employs TRBV30 and TRBJ2-3; TCRdb gives TRBD2 as the D gene, but with no DNA this cannot be confirmed. CDR3 length equals 14 residues. Germline lookup yields CDR1 GTSNPN and CDR2 SVGIG (reference sequence). This CDR3 reads CAWGSGTSTDTQYF.

This CDR3 reads CASSLGGRSEAFF. The rearrangement links TRBV28 to TRBJ1-1. The V gene's germline CDR1 is MDHEN and CDR2 SYDVKM. The CDR3 spans 13 residues.

The chain joins TRBV20-1 to TRBJ2-7; there is no DNA to check the TCRdb D call of TRBD1. Germline-derived CDR1 and CDR2 are DFQATT and SNEGSKA (reference sequence). There are 14 residues in the CDR3. CDR3 sequence: CSARPGGGRYEQYF.

The chain links TRBV6-1 to TRBJ2-1; TCRdb designates TRBD2, a call that cannot be tested without DNA. Per the germline V gene, CDR1 is MNHNS and CDR2 is SASEGT. This CDR3 is 13 amino acids long. CDR3 sequence: CASRAGRYNEQFF.

This rearrangement joins TRBV5-6 to TRBJ1-6; TCRdb designates TRBD1, a call that cannot be tested without DNA. The CDR3 is made up of 15 amino acids. From germline, CDR1 is SGHDT and CDR2 YYEEEE. CDR3 protein: CASSLYGTDNSPLHF.

The chain carries TRBV7-3 and TRBJ2-3; TCRdb picks TRBD1, but there is no DNA to check that call. Germline values: CDR1 SGHTA, CDR2 FQGTGA. The length of the CDR3 is 18 residues. The CDR3 is CASSSPRGGAKDTDTQYF. Complete variable domain (other parts from reference TRBV7-3 and TRBJ2-3): GAGVSQTPSNKVTEKGKYVELRCDPISGHTALYWYRQSLGQGPEFLIYFQGTGAADDSGLPNDRFFAVRPEGSVSTLKIQRTERGDSAVYLCASSSPRGGAKDTDTQYFGPGTRLTVL.

The rearrangement joins TRBV6-1 to TRBJ2-7; TCRdb designates TRBD1, a call that cannot be tested without DNA. The CDR3 is made up of 15 amino acids. CDR1 and CDR2 from the germline V gene are MNHNS and SASEGT. This CDR3 is CASSEYVDREGEQYF.

The chain links TRBV20-1 to TRBJ2-2; TCRdb names TRBD1, which stays unverified in the absence of DNA. The CDR3 length is 15 residues. In germline, CDR1 is DFQATT, CDR2 SNEGSKA (reference sequence). This CDR3 reads CSASNRDPQTGELFF.

The CDR3 here is CASSRLAGTYNEQFF. V gene TRBV12-3 or TRBV12-4 combines with J gene TRBJ2-1; the TRBD2 assignment by TCRdb is unverifiable without DNA. The CDR3 is 15 residues long.

The chain uses TRBV28 and TRBJ2-2. Germline CDR1 is MDHEN and CDR2 is SYDVKM. CDR3 size: 12 residues. The CDR3 loop reads CASSFRVRELFF.

This chain uses TRBV5-1 with TRBJ1-2; TCRdb outputs TRBD1, but without DNA this stays unchecked. This CDR3 region has 13 residues. Germline V gene sequence: CDR1 SGHRS, CDR2 YFSETQ. Here the CDR3 reads CASSLTGERGYTF.

J is TRBJ2-1 and V is TRBV19; the D call of TRBD2 rests on TCRdb alone, since no DNA is present to check it. CDR1 and CDR2 (germline): LNHDA, SQIVND (reference sequence). CDR3 length: 15 residues. This CDR3 is CASSTLAGANNEQFF.